The clone carrying this T cell receptor beta chain was picked up many times. Its matching antigen is unknown. TCRdb used MiXCR to reprocess the RT-PCR reads, holding one entry per CDR3 protein. This table has over 650,000 distinct CDR3 sequences, less than 20% appearing once. This entry belongs to a study of response to subunit inactivated influenza vaccine. Study outcomes and limitations: That few new T cells are recruited by each seasonal influenza vaccination was the authors' suggestion.

The CDR3 runs to 16 residues. The ends lost 1 base at V and 1 base at J; junction bases unmatched: 8. From germline, CDR1 is SQVTM and CDR2 ANQGSEA. This receptor was taken from a man in his fifties who received an inactivated influenza vaccine. The source was PBMCs from blood, collected roughly 5 days after vaccination. The V call is TRBV29-1, the J call TRBJ2-3, with TRBD2 matching 7 bases. CDR3 region: CSVEVSSSGRTDTQYF. The CDR3, as DNA: TGCAGCGTTGAAGTCTCTTCTAGCGGACGCACAGATACGCAGTATTTT.